The next 25 T cell receptor beta chains were all read from a single sample in a study of blood T cell repertoires in COVID-19. Generated by immunoSEQ multiplex PCR, the TCRdb table keeps only in-frame clones and is missing some. In the table there are more than 95,000 clones, 69% of which are singletons. Specimen: peripheral blood. These TCRs come from an older woman with acute or convalescent COVID-19.

This rearrangement joins TRBV29-1 to TRBJ2-1; 12 bases fit TRBD2. The trim removed 6 bases at V and 5 bases at J, leaving 8 bases unmatched. Per germline, CDR1 SQVTM and CDR2 ANQGSEA. This CDR3 spans 15 amino acids. CDR3: CSVSLRTSGNNEQFF. The CDR3 DNA follows: TGCAGCGTCTCCTTAAGGACTAGCGGGAACAATGAGCAGTTCTTC.

Notes on this clone: Different DNA sequences within this sample yield the same CDR3. V and J are TRBV18 and TRBJ2-5; D uncertain. CDR3 length: 12 amino acids. Germline loops: CDR1 KGHSH, CDR2 LQKENI. V gave up 3 bases and J gave up 2 bases, with 4 bases separating them. The CDR3 loop reads CASSPSQETQYF. Here the CDR3 DNA reads TGTGCCAGCTCACCCTCGCAAGAGACCCAGTACTTC.

Here the CDR3 reads CASTASGGNTEAFF. CDR3 in DNA: TGTGCCAGCACCGCTTCGGGGGGTAACACTGAAGCTTTCTTT. The chain combines TRBV3-1 (or the pseudogene TRBV3-2) with TRBJ1-1; D might be TRBD1 (5 bases). The CDR3 runs to 14 residues. Germline assignment: CDR1 LGHDT and CDR2 YNNKEL (reference sequence). The germline V and J ends were trimmed by 7 bases and 2 bases, with 14 bases remaining between them.

The chain uses TRBV19 and TRBJ2-5; 10 nucleotides line up with TRBD2. V lost 3 bases, J lost 2 bases, and 9 bases stayed unmatched. Germline CDR1 reads LNHDA; CDR2 reads SQIVND (reference sequence). The CDR3 runs to 17 residues. The CDR3 loop is CASSIDASGRPQETQYF. In nucleotides, the CDR3 is TGTGCCAGTAGTATTGATGCTAGCGGGAGACCTCAAGAGACCCAGTACTTC.

The chain uses TRBV6-5 and TRBJ1-1; possible D gene TRBD1, 5 bases. This CDR3 is built from 14 residues. The germline gives CDR1 MNHEY, CDR2 SVGAGI. Trimming stripped 5 bases from V and 7 bases from J, with 17 bases between. The DNA of the CDR3 is TGTGCCAGCAGTCTTAGACAGATTATGTTTGAAGCTTTCTTT. Its translation: CASSLRQIMFEAFF.

The gene calls are TRBV5-6 and TRBJ1-2; the D gene is possibly TRBD1 (6 bases). The germline V gene has CDR1 SGHDT and CDR2 YYEEEE. The CDR3 contains 15 residues. The ends were cut back, 0 bases at V and 4 bases at J, with 13 bases in the middle. CDR3 nucleotides: TGTGCCAGCAGCTTGGCCAACAGGGCGCGCTATGGCTACACCTTC. Encoded protein: CASSLANRARYGYTF.

This clone turned up a few times. V gene TRBV3-1 (or the pseudogene TRBV3-2) combines with J gene TRBJ1-2; D gene ambiguous. Germline lookup yields CDR1 LGHDT and CDR2 YNNKEL (reference sequence). V lost 5 bases and J 4 bases, leaving 8 bases between the germline ends. This CDR3 has 12 residues. The CDR3 sequence: CASSSYSYGYTF. The CDR3 nucleotides read TGTGCCAGCAGCTCTTACAGCTATGGCTACACCTTC.

This chain connects TRBV12-5 to TRBJ2-1, with D tentatively TRBD2 (5 bases). Germline V gene sequence: CDR1 LGHNT, CDR2 FRNRAP. The V end lost 0 bases, the J end lost 9 bases, and 15 bases lay between the germline ends. The CDR3 runs 15 residues. The CDR3 sequence: CASGLVLEGVGEQFF. In nucleotides, the CDR3 is TGTGCTAGTGGTTTGGTACTTGAGGGAGTAGGTGAGCAGTTCTTC.

The chain recombines TRBV7-2 with TRBJ1-2; weak D call: TRBD1 (5 bases). The ends were cut back, 6 bases at V and 8 bases at J, with 16 bases in the middle. Germline V gene sequence: CDR1 SGHTA, CDR2 FQGNSA. The CDR3 covers 13 residues. CDR3 region: CASRFDRLEGYTF. The CDR3 DNA reads as TGTGCCAGCAGATTCGACAGACTAGAGGGCTACACCTTC. The full variable domain, rest sourced from reference TRBV7-2 and TRBJ1-2, is GAGVSQSPSNKVTEKGKDVELRCDPISGHTALYWYRQSLGQGLEFLIYFQGNSAPDKSGLPSDRFSAERTGGSVSTLTIQRTQQEDSAVYLCASRFDRLEGYTFGSGTRLTVV.

The V gene is TRBV6-2 or TRBV6-3, the J gene TRBJ2-5, with 9 positions matching TRBD2. Germline V lookup: CDR1 MNHEY, CDR2 SVGEGT. J gave up 5 bases and V 2 bases, and 3 bases lay outside the gene matches. The CDR3 contains 14 residues. Here the CDR3 DNA reads TGTGCCAGCAGTTACCTTAGCGGGGGCGAGACCCAGTACTTC. Its translation: CASSYLSGGETQYF.

The V gene is TRBV11-2, the J gene TRBJ1-3, with D perhaps matching TRBD1 (5 bases). The CDR3 is 12 amino acids. The germline V and J ends were trimmed by 5 bases and 11 bases, with 13 bases remaining between them. Per the germline V gene, CDR1 is SGHAT and CDR2 is FQNNGV. In DNA, the CDR3 is TGTGCCAGCAGCCCGACGGCGGGGGCCATATATTTT. Amino acids: CASSPTAGAIYF.

This clone was seen only once. This rearrangement joins TRBV27 to TRBJ1-2; 11 positions agree with TRBD1. Per the germline V gene, CDR1 is MNHEY and CDR2 is SMNVEV (reference sequence). Trimming at V came to 3 bases and at J to 5 bases, leaving 8 bases not matched to a gene. CDR3 length equals 16 residues. In DNA, the CDR3 is TGTGCCAGCAGTTTTTTGGGACAGGGGGGCCCGTATGGCTACACCTTC. Translated, it gives CASSFLGQGGPYGYTF.

CDR3 in amino acids: CAISGRLAGIDEQFF. The CDR3 DNA sequence: TGTGCCATCAGCGGACGACTAGCGGGAATAGATGAGCAGTTCTTC. The chain combines TRBV10-3 with TRBJ2-1; the match to TRBD2 covers 11 bases. CDR1 ENHRY and CDR2 SYGVKD come from the germline V gene. With V trimmed by 6 bases and J by 8 bases, 9 bases remained unmatched. This CDR3 contains 15 residues.

The chain uses TRBV18 and TRBJ1-1, with D hard to call. V was clipped by 0 bases and J by 7 bases, with 12 bases between them. In germline, CDR1 is KGHSH, CDR2 LQKENI. The CDR3 loop spans 14 amino acids. The CDR3 coding sequence is TGTGCCAGCTCACCACCGGGAGTGTACAGTGAAGCTTTCTTT. It translates to CASSPPGVYSEAFF.

By frequency in the sample, this clone is medium-sized (0.01 to 0.1%). V and J are TRBV30 and TRBJ1-2; possibly TRBD1 for D (5 bases). V shed 1 base and J shed 4 bases, with 22 bases lying between them. This CDR3 has 17 residues. Germline loops: CDR1 GTSNPN, CDR2 SVGIG (reference sequence). CDR3 in DNA: TGTGCCTGGAGTGCTTGGAGGGGCCCTTATCGAAGCTATGGCTACACCTTC. Its protein product is CAWSAWRGPYRSYGYTF.

The V gene is TRBV29-1, the J gene TRBJ2-7; TRBD1 might be the D (6 bases). V lost 6 bases to trimming and J lost 3 bases, with 15 bases between them. In germline, CDR1 is SQVTM, CDR2 ANQGSEA. This CDR3 is 13 amino acids long. CDR3 sequence reads: CSVESPRGYEQYF. The CDR3 nucleotides are TGCAGCGTCGAGAGCCCCAGGGGCTACGAGCAGTACTTC.

This chain links TRBV6-5 with TRBJ1-2, with a tentative D call TRBD1 (5 bases). CDR3 length: 14 residues. Per the germline V gene, CDR1 is MNHEY and CDR2 is SVGAGI. Between the trimmed V and J ends, which lost 6 bases and 3 bases, there was a span of 14 bases. The CDR3 is CASRYADSHYGYTF. CDR3 nucleotide sequence: TGTGCCAGCAGATACGCTGACAGTCACTATGGCTACACCTTC.

CDR3 bases: TGTGCCAGCAGCCCCAGGGTAGCTCGGGAGTTTGCCGTTGAGCAGTTCTTC. Protein product: CASSPRVAREFAVEQFF. The chain couples TRBV11-2 to TRBJ2-1; possibly TRBD2 for D (6 bases). The ends were cut back, 5 bases at V and 9 bases at J, with 26 bases in the middle. The germline V gene has CDR1 SGHAT and CDR2 FQNNGV. This CDR3 comprises 17 residues.

The rearrangement links TRBV10-1 to TRBJ1-1; tentatively, D is TRBD1 (6 bases). CDR1 is WNHNN, CDR2 SYGVQD, per germline (reference sequence). This CDR3 spans 12 amino acids. V was pared by 4 bases and J by 6 bases, with 9 bases between. CDR3 bases: TGCGCCAGCAGTGGCGGGGGCGCTGAAGCTTTCTTT. Protein product: CASSGGGAEAFF.

The V gene is TRBV5-6, the J gene TRBJ2-5; TRBD1 matches at 10 bases. V lost 4 bases, J lost 0 bases, and 6 bases stayed unmatched. The germline V gene encodes CDR1 SGHDT and CDR2 YYEEEE. The CDR3 consists of 16 residues. CDR3 loop: CASSIGTGVNQETQYF. The CDR3 region has the DNA TGTGCCAGCAGCATTGGGACAGGGGTAAACCAAGAGACCCAGTACTTC.

The genes are TRBV19 and TRBJ1-2; 9 nucleotides match TRBD1. The ends lost 5 bases at V and 4 bases at J; junction bases unmatched: 8. Germline loops: CDR1 LNHDA, CDR2 SQIVND (reference sequence). The CDR3 covers 15 residues. CDR3: CASSLVGQGSYGYTF. The CDR3 coding sequence is TGTGCCAGTAGTCTCGTGGGACAGGGATCCTATGGCTACACCTTC.

The chain has TRBV28 and TRBJ1-6, with D perhaps matching TRBD1 (5 bases). CDR1 is MDHEN and CDR2 is SYDVKM in the germline V gene. V lost 2 bases and J 10 bases, leaving 15 bases between the germline ends. This CDR3 has 15 amino acids. In nucleotides, the CDR3 is TGTGCCAGCAGTTTAGAGGCAGGGTCTTCCTCACCCCTCCACTTT. Residues: CASSLEAGSSSPLHF. Full variable domain (outside the CDR3, taken from reference TRBV28 and TRBJ1-6): DVKVTQSSRYLVKRTGEKVFLECVQDMDHENMFWYRQDPGLGLRLIYFSYDVKMKEKGDIPEGYSVSREKKERFSLILESASTNQTSMYLCASSLEAGSSSPLHFGNGTRLTVT.

V gene TRBV18 combines with J gene TRBJ1-1; D possibly corresponds to TRBD1 (6 bases). This CDR3 is built from 15 residues. V dropped 1 base and J dropped 2 bases, with 11 bases sitting between them. The germline V gene encodes CDR1 KGHSH and CDR2 LQKENI. The CDR3: CASSPRPGDNTEAFF. The CDR3, as DNA: TGTGCCAGCTCACCACGTCCAGGGGATAACACTGAAGCTTTCTTT.

The V call is TRBV6-5, the J call TRBJ1-4; D perhaps matches TRBD1 (6 bases). CDR1 is MNHEY and CDR2 is SVGAGI in the germline V gene. The V gene lost 4 bases and the J gene lost 3 bases, with 12 bases spanning the gap. The CDR3 is 15 amino acids. The CDR3 loop is CASSSQGFSNEKLFF. DNA of the CDR3: TGTGCCAGCAGTTCACAGGGTTTTTCTAATGAAAAACTGTTTTTT.

The rearrangement uses TRBV10-2 and TRBJ2-3, with 7 bases aligning to TRBD1. This CDR3 has 14 amino acids. The junction had 3 bases not matched to a gene; V was cut back by 6 bases and J by 0 bases. Germline-derived CDR1 and CDR2 are WSHSY and SAAADI. The CDR3, as DNA: TGCGCCAGCAGAACAGGGGCCAGCACAGATACGCAGTATTTT. Its translation is CASRTGASTDTQYF.